Below, 20 T cell receptor beta chains from the same sample are listed, as sequenced in a study of cytotoxic CD8 clonotypes in ibrutinib-treated CLL. Sequencing was performed with immunoSEQ multiplex PCR; in TCRdb, only in-frame clones are kept and a portion is missing. Counted here are approximately 170,000 clones, 70% to 90% occurring once; the ten biggest clones make up about 3%. This material consisted of PBMCs, taken at disease progression, from a patient treated with ibrutinib. The receptor set was obtained from a human donor with chronic lymphocytic leukemia.

This clone was found once. The V gene is TRBV7-9, the J gene TRBJ2-7; D might be TRBD2 (5 bases). Germline CDR1 SEHNR, CDR2 FQNEAQ (reference sequence). V was cut by 1 base and J by 5 bases, with 18 bases left in between. The CDR3 contains 16 residues. The CDR3 loop is CASSLDVGVKPHEQYF. The CDR3 DNA sequence: TGTGCCAGCAGCTTAGATGTGGGAGTGAAACCCCACGAGCAGTACTTC.

This rearrangement joins TRBV28 to TRBJ2-1; 8 positions match TRBD2. The CDR3 contains 19 residues. Germline V gene sequence: CDR1 MDHEN, CDR2 SYDVKM. The J segment lost 0 bases and the V segment lost 3 bases, leaving 13 bases of the junction unmatched. The DNA of the CDR3 is TGTGCCAGCAGTTTCAGCCGCGGTGCACTAGCGGCCTCCTACAATGAGCAGTTCTTC. This gives the protein CASSFSRGALAASYNEQFF.

The V gene is TRBV4-1, the J gene TRBJ2-7, with TRBD2 as a possible D gene (7 bases). This CDR3 is 16 amino acids long. V was shortened by 4 bases and J by 2 bases, with 18 bases between the two germline ends. The germline V gene has CDR1 MGHRA and CDR2 YSYEKL. This CDR3 reads CASSRTLADRPYEQYF. Written as DNA, the CDR3 is TGCGCCAGCAGCCGAACTCTAGCGGACAGACCCTACGAGCAGTACTTC.

CDR3 residues: CASSRGTGRTYEQYF. CDR3 coding DNA: TGTGCCAGTAGTCGAGGGACAGGGAGAACCTACGAGCAGTACTTC. The chain is built from TRBV19 and TRBJ2-7; 9 bases agree with TRBD1. V was clipped by 5 bases and J by 2 bases; unmatched bases: 7. The CDR3 runs to 15 residues. Germline values: CDR1 LNHDA, CDR2 SQIVND (reference sequence).

The chain has TRBV5-1 and TRBJ2-1; TRBD2 matches at 9 bases. The CDR3 loop spans 16 amino acids. From germline, CDR1 is SGHRS and CDR2 YFSETQ. Germline trimming cut 3 bases from V and 4 bases from J; bases unmatched to any gene: 8. CDR3 sequence: CASSSSGTSLYNEQFF. CDR3 bases: TGCGCCAGCAGCTCCAGCGGGACTAGCCTGTACAATGAGCAGTTCTTC.

The rearrangement joins TRBV28 to TRBJ1-5; TRBD1 aligns across 7 bases. CDR1 and CDR2 (germline): MDHEN, SYDVKM. V shed 6 bases, J shed 10 bases, and the junction held 9 bases outside the gene matches. The CDR3 length is 13 residues. CDR3 sequence reads: CASSLPDRRPQHF. The CDR3 bases are TGTGCCAGCAGCCTCCCGGACAGGCGACCCCAGCATTTT.

This chain links TRBV7-3 with TRBJ2-1, with 8 bases identical to TRBD2. Germline loops: CDR1 SGHTA, CDR2 FQGTGA. This CDR3 has 17 amino acids. V lost 5 bases to trimming and J lost 6 bases; unmatched junction nucleotides: 15. CDR3 loop: CASSQKMGLVRGNEQFF. The CDR3 nucleotides are TGTGCCAGCAGCCAGAAAATGGGACTAGTAAGGGGCAATGAGCAGTTCTTC.

The rearrangement joins TRBV2 to TRBJ2-3, with TRBD2 matching 12 bases. The CDR3 covers 15 residues. Trimming at V came to 4 bases and at J to 2 bases, leaving 1 base not matched to a gene. Germline CDR1 is SNHLY and CDR2 is FYNNEI. The CDR3 here is CASSGTSGNTDTQYF. As DNA, the CDR3 is TGTGCCAGCAGTGGGACTAGCGGGAACACAGATACGCAGTATTTT.

The genes are TRBV4-1 and TRBJ2-2, with TRBD1 matching 12 bases. J lost 4 bases, V lost 4 bases, and 10 bases had no gene match. The germline CDR1 and CDR2 sequences are MGHRA and YSYEKL. The CDR3 length is 18 residues. CDR3 sequence: CASSLAGQGARGTGELFF. The CDR3 nucleotides are TGCGCCAGCAGCCTAGCGGGACAGGGGGCTCGAGGCACCGGGGAGCTGTTTTTT.

The J gene is TRBJ2-7, the V gene TRBV5-1; 11 bases match TRBD2. The CDR3 is 16 residues long. V shed 4 bases, J shed 4 bases, and the junction held 10 bases outside the gene matches. CDR1 and CDR2 (germline): SGHRS, YFSETQ. In nucleotides, the CDR3 is TGCGCCAGCAGCCGCGGGACTAGCGGAGGGGAATACGAGCAGTACTTC. Translating gives CASSRGTSGGEYEQYF.

The V call is TRBV7-9, the J call TRBJ1-4, with D unclear. Germline-derived CDR1 and CDR2 are SEHNR and FQNEAQ (reference sequence). This CDR3 is built from 15 residues. V shed 0 bases and J shed 0 bases, with 5 bases lying between them. The CDR3 loop reads CASSLAGATNEKLFF. As DNA, the CDR3 is TGTGCCAGCAGCTTAGCGGGTGCAACTAATGAAAAACTGTTTTTT.

V and J are TRBV9 and TRBJ2-1; 10 nucleotides match TRBD1. Per the germline V gene, CDR1 is SGDLS and CDR2 is YYNGEE. CDR3 length: 15 amino acids. The V gene end was trimmed by 3 bases and the J gene end by 7 bases; junction bases not matched to a gene: 7. The CDR3 spells CASSADRGNWNEQFF. The CDR3 DNA reads as TGTGCCAGCAGCGCGGACAGGGGGAATTGGAATGAGCAGTTCTTC.

J is TRBJ1-1 and V is TRBV4-1; the D gene is possibly TRBD1 (5 bases). Looked up from germline, CDR1 is MGHRA and CDR2 is YSYEKL. The CDR3 runs to 15 residues. The V end lost 7 bases, the J end lost 4 bases, and 19 bases lay between the germline ends. CDR3 loop: CASIIEQQAPTEAFF. CDR3 DNA sequence: TGCGCCAGCATCATAGAACAACAGGCGCCCACTGAAGCTTTCTTT.

The rearrangement joins TRBV11-2 to TRBJ2-7, with 7 bases identical to TRBD2. J lost 6 bases, V lost 4 bases, and 6 bases had no gene match. The germline V gene has CDR1 SGHAT and CDR2 FQNNGV. The CDR3 totals 13 residues. CDR3 nucleotides: TGTGCCAGCAGCTCCCGATGGGGGGGCGAGCAGTACTTC. Translated, it gives CASSSRWGGEQYF.

The V call is TRBV6-1, the J call TRBJ1-1; tentatively, D is TRBD1 (6 bases). V gave up 4 bases and J gave up 0 bases, with 15 bases separating them. Looked up from germline, CDR1 is MNHNS and CDR2 is SASEGT. The CDR3 is 16 residues long. CDR3 nucleotide sequence: TGTGCCAGCAGTGGCGGACAGCCTGGGGTGAACACTGAAGCTTTCTTT. It translates to CASSGGQPGVNTEAFF.

This chain links TRBV6-1 with TRBJ2-1, with 7 bases matching TRBD2. After removal of 3 bases from V and 2 bases from J, the junction contained 7 bases not matched to a gene. Germline V lookup: CDR1 MNHNS, CDR2 SASEGT. CDR3 size: 16 residues. The CDR3 DNA reads TGTGCCAGCAGTGACCCAGCGGGAAGAACCTACAATGAGCAGTTCTTC. As protein: CASSDPAGRTYNEQFF.

The chain recombines TRBV4-3 with TRBJ1-2, with 11 positions matching TRBD1. Per germline, CDR1 LGHNA and CDR2 YSLEER. The CDR3 loop spans 16 amino acids. V dropped 1 base and J dropped 6; count of bases not matched to a gene: 7. Here the CDR3 DNA reads TGCGCCAGCAGCCAAGGGACAGGGGGCAACCGGGATGGCTACACCTTC. Its protein product is CASSQGTGGNRDGYTF.

This chain connects TRBV11-3 to TRBJ2-2; no firm D call. Germline loops: CDR1 SGHNT, CDR2 YENEEA. CDR3 length: 13 amino acids. Trimming cost V 2 bases and J 8 bases, with 9 bases left between them. For the CDR3, the DNA is TGTGCCAGCAGCTTAACCGCTCCGGGGGAGCTGTTTTTT. Protein sequence: CASSLTAPGELFF.

This clone was recorded only once. This chain connects TRBV27 to TRBJ1-1; D possibly corresponds to TRBD1 (6 bases). The CDR3 has 15 residues. Per germline, CDR1 MNHEY and CDR2 SMNVEV (reference sequence). V lost 8 bases to trimming and J lost 1 base, with 17 bases between them. CDR3 residues: CASRPGGAGNTEAFF. The CDR3 DNA sequence: TGTGCCAGCCGGCCTGGGGGGGCAGGGAACACTGAAGCTTTCTTT.

The CDR3 DNA reads TGTGCCAGCAGCCCCGGCCTACCGGGAAGCAATCAGCCCCAGCATTTT. Translated, it gives CASSPGLPGSNQPQHF. This chain joins TRBV7-9 and TRBJ1-5; D remains ambiguous. Germline loops: CDR1 SEHNR, CDR2 FQNEAQ (reference sequence). V was pared by 5 bases and J by 1 base, with 15 bases between. There are 16 residues in the CDR3.